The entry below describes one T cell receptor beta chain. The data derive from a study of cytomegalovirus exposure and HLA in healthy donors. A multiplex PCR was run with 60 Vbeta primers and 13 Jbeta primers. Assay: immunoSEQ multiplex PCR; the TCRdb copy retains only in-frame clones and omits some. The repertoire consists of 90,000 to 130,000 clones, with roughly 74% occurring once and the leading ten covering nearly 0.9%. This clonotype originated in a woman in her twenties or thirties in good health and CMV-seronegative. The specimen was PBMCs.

The CDR3 sequence: CASTKGSTEAFF. The CDR3 bases are TGTGCCAGCACTAAGGGGTCCACTGAAGCTTTCTTT. This chain uses TRBV6-5 with TRBJ1-1; TRBD1 is a possible D gene (5 bases). This CDR3 region has 12 residues. Germline values: CDR1 MNHEY, CDR2 SVGAGI. V shed 7 bases and J shed 4 bases, with 10 bases lying between them.